This T cell receptor beta chain was sequenced for a study of T cell repertoires in cytomegalovirus infection. Study as a whole: Through public TCR beta signatures, both CMV infection and matching HLA type were indicated.

Study observations and caveats: Identification of carriers of CMV plus the relevant HLA was performed using cumulative public TCR beta family frequency.

CDR1 SGHNT and CDR2 YYREEE come from the germline V gene (reference sequence). The CDR3 loop spans 17 amino acids. With 0 bases removed from V and 3 bases from J, the gap between germline ends came to 18 bases. In this sample, this clonotype turned up many times. The antigen is undetermined. TCRdb ran MiXCR on the reads and lists one entry per CDR3 protein. The table records 310,000 or so distinct CDR3 sequences, around 10% of them present only once. The chain joins TRBV5-4 to TRBJ1-1; no clear D. This TCR derives from a human donor in good health (CMV status not recorded). Some clones in this sample may be carry-over from other donors' samples. What was sequenced was PBMCs. CDR3 protein: CASSLGYLGLKDTEAFF. The DNA for the CDR3 is TGTGCCAGCAGCTTGGGTTACCTCGGCTTAAAGGACACTGAAGCTTTCTTT.